Sequencing of this TCR beta chain was carried out in a study of long-term antiretroviral therapy in people with HIV. At the level of the study: The earliest samples predate the 2015 immediate-ART recommendation by about a decade.

A word on this clone: Antigen unknown.

General study results and limits: ART preceded a rise in diversity that nonetheless stayed lower than in transplant donor controls.

CDR1 is SGDLS and CDR2 is YYNGEE in the germline V gene. The V end lost 4 bases, the J end lost 1 base, and 11 bases lay between the germline ends. The CDR3 is made up of 14 amino acids. immunoSEQ v3.0 was run at survey level. Sequenced by immunoSEQ multiplex PCR; TCRdb stores in-frame clones only, minus some. This table holds over 35,000 clones, 75% to 90% found once. The V gene is TRBV9, the J gene TRBJ2-5, with D unclear. This sequence was found in a man younger than 35 with HIV. The starting material was unsorted PBMCs, obtained 1.5 years after starting antiretroviral therapy. CDR3 nucleotide sequence: TGTGCCAGCAGCTCAAACCTGATCCAAGAGACCCAGTACTTC. Translated, it gives CASSSNLIQETQYF.